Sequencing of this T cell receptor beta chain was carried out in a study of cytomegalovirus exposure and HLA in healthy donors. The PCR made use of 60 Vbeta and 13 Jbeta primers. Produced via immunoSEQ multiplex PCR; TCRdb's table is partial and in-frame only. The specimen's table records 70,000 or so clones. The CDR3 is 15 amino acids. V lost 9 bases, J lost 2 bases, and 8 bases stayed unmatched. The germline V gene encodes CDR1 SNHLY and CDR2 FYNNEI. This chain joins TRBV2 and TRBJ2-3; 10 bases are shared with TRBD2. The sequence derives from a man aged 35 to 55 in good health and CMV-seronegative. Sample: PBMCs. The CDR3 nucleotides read TGTGCCAGTTTGGCAACTAGCGGGATCACAGATACGCAGTATTTT. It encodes CASLATSGITDTQYF. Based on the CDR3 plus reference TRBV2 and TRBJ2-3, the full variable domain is EPEVTQTPSHQVTQMGQEVILRCVPISNHLYFYWYRQILGQKVEFLVSFYNNEISEKSEIFDDQFSVERPDGSNFTLKIRSTKLEDSAMYFCASLATSGITDTQYFGPGTRLTVL.